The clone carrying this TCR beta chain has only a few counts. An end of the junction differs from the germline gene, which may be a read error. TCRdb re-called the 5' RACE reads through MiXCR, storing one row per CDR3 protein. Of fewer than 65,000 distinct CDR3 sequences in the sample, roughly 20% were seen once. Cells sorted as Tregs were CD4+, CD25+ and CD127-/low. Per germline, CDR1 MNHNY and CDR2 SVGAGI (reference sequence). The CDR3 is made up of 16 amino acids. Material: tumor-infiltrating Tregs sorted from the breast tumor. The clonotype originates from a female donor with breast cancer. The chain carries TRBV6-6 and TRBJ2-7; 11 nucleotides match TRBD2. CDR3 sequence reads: CASSNSLAGATYEQYF. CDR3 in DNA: TGTGCCAGCAGTAACTCACTAGCGGGAGCTACCTACGAGCAGTACTTC.